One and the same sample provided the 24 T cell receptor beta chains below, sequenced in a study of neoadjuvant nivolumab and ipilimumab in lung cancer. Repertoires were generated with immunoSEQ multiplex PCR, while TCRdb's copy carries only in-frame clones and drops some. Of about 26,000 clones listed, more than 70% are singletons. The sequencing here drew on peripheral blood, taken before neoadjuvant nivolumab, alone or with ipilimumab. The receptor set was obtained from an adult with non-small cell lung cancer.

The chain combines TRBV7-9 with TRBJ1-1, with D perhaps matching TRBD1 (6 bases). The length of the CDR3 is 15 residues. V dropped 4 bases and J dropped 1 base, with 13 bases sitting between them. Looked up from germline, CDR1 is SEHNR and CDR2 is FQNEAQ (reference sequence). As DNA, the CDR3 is TGTGCCAGCAGCTGGCTTGGACAGACGAACACTGAAGCTTTCTTT. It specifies CASSWLGQTNTEAFF.

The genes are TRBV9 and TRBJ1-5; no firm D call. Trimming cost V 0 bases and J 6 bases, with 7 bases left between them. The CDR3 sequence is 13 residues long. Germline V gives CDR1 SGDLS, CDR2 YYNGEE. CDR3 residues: CASSVDGIQPQHF. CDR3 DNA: TGTGCCAGCAGCGTAGACGGGATTCAGCCCCAGCATTTT.

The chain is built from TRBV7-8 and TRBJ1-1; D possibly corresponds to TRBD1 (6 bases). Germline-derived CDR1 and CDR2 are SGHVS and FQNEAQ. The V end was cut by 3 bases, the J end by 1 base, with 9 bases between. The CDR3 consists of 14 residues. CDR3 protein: CASSFGQKNTEAFF. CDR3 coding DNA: TGTGCCAGCAGCTTCGGACAGAAGAACACTGAAGCTTTCTTT.

CDR3 DNA sequence: TGTGCCAGCAGCGCGACAGATACGCAGTATTTT. This translates into CASSATDTQYF. The chain couples TRBV6-1 to TRBJ2-3; D gene unclear. Trimming removed 6 bases from V and 3 bases from J, with 4 bases in between. CDR3 length: 11 residues. Germline V gene data show CDR1 as MNHNS and CDR2 as SASEGT.

In DNA form, the CDR3 reads TGCGCCAGCAGCAGAGGGAGCGGGTGGGCGAATGAGCAGTTCTTC. This codes for CASSRGSGWANEQFF. The V and J genes are TRBV5-1 and TRBJ2-1; tentative D call: TRBD2 (6 bases). The ends were cut back, 4 bases at V and 7 bases at J, with 18 bases in the middle. The germline CDR1 and CDR2 sequences are SGHRS and YFSETQ. The CDR3 has 15 amino acids.

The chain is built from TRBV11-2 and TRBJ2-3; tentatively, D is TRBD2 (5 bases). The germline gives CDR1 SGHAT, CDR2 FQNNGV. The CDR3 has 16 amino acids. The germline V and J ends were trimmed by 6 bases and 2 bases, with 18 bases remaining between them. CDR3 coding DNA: TGTGCCAGCAGAAAGATCCGGGGTAGGACCACAGATACGCAGTATTTT. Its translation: CASRKIRGRTTDTQYF.

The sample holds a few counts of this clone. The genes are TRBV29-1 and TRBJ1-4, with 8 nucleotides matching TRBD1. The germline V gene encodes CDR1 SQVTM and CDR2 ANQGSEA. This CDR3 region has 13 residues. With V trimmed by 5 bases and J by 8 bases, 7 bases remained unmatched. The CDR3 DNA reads TGCAGCGTTTCGGACAGGGTAGGCGAAAAACTGTTTTTT. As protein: CSVSDRVGEKLFF.

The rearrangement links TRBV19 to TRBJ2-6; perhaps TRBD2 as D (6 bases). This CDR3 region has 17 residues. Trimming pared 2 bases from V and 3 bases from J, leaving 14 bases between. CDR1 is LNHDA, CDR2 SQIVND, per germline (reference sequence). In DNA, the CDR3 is TGTGCCAGTAGTATATGGCGGGGCGCGGGTGGGGCCAACGTCCTGACTTTC. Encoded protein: CASSIWRGAGGANVLTF.

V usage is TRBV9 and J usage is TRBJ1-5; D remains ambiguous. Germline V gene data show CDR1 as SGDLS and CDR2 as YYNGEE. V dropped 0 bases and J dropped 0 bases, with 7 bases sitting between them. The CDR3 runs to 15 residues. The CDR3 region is CASSVAGDSNQPQHF. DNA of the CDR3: TGTGCCAGCAGCGTAGCGGGTGATAGCAATCAGCCCCAGCATTTT.

DNA for the CDR3: TGTGCCAGCACCCCACGGGGGACCTACGAGCAGTACTTC. It specifies CASTPRGTYEQYF. The V gene is TRBV6-5, the J gene TRBJ2-7; maybe TRBD2 (6 bases). The germline gives CDR1 MNHEY, CDR2 SVGAGI. V was pared by 7 bases and J by 2 bases, with 12 bases between. CDR3 length: 13 residues.

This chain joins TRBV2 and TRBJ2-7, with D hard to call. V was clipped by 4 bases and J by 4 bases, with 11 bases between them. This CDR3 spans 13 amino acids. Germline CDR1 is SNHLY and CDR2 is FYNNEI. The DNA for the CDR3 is TGTGCCAGCAGTGCTCCCTTCTTGTACGAGCAGTACTTC. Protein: CASSAPFLYEQYF.

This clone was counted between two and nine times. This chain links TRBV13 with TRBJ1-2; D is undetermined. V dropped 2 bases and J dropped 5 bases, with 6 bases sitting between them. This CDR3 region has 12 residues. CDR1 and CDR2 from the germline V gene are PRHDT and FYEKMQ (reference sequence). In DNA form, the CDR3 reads TGTGCCAGCAGCTTACGGGGTTATGGCTACACCTTC. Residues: CASSLRGYGYTF.

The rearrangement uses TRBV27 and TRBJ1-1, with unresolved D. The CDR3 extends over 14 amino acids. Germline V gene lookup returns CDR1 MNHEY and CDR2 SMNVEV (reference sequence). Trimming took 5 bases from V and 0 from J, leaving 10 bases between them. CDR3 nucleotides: TGTGCCAGCAGTCGCTCGGAGTTGAACACTGAAGCTTTCTTT. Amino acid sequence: CASSRSELNTEAFF.

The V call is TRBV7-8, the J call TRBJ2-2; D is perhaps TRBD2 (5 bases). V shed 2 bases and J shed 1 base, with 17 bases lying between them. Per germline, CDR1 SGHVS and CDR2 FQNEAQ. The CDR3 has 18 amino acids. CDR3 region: CASSLKFVGEGNTGELFF. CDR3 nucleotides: TGTGCCAGCAGCTTAAAATTTGTTGGAGAGGGGAACACCGGGGAGCTGTTTTTT.

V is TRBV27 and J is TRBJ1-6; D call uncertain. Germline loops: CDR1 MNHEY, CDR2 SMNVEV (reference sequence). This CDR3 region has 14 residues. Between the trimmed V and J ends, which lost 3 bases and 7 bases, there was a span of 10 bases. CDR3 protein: CASSFGLPNSPLHF. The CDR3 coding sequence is TGTGCCAGCAGTTTCGGACTGCCCAATTCACCCCTCCACTTT.

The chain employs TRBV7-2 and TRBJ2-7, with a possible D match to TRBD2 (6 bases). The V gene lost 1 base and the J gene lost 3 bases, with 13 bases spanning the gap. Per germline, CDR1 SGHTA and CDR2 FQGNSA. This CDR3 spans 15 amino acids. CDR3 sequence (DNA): TGTGCCAGCAGCTTAGAGGAGGGAACGGTCTACGAGCAGTACTTC. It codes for CASSLEEGTVYEQYF. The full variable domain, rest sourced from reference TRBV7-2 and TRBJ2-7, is GAGVSQSPSNKVTEKGKDVELRCDPISGHTALYWYRQSLGQGLEFLIYFQGNSAPDKSGLPSDRFSAERTGGSVSTLTIQRTQQEDSAVYLCASSLEEGTVYEQYFGPGTRLTVT.

This CDR3 reads CASSLALETQYF. CDR3 DNA sequence: TGTGCCAGCAGCTTAGCCCTGGAGACCCAGTACTTC. V usage is TRBV7-9 and J usage is TRBJ2-5; D remains ambiguous. The CDR3 has 12 amino acids. Trimming pared 0 bases from V and 5 bases from J, leaving 4 bases between. The germline gives CDR1 SEHNR, CDR2 FQNEAQ (reference sequence).

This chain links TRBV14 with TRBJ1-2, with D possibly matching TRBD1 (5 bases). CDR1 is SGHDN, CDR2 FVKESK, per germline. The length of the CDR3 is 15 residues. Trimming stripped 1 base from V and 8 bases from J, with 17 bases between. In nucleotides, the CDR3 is TGTGCCAGCAGCCAAGTCGCAAAACAGGATAGGGGCTACACCTTC. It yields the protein CASSQVAKQDRGYTF.

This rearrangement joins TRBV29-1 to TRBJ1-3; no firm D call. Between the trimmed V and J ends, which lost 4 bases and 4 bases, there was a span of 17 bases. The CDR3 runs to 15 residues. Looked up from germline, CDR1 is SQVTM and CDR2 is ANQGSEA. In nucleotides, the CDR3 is TGCAGCGTTGCTCAAAGGCGGGGATCCGGAAACACCATATATTTT. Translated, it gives CSVAQRRGSGNTIYF.

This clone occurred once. In DNA form, the CDR3 reads TGTGCCAGCAGCCAAGCCCTCCCCCAGAGGAGCAATCAGCCCCAGCATTTT. The encoded protein is CASSQALPQRSNQPQHF. V gene TRBV4-2 combines with J gene TRBJ1-5, with no clear D. The CDR3 extends over 17 amino acids. Germline lookup yields CDR1 LGHNA and CDR2 YNFKEQ. V was cut by 1 base and J by 1 base, with 14 bases left in between.

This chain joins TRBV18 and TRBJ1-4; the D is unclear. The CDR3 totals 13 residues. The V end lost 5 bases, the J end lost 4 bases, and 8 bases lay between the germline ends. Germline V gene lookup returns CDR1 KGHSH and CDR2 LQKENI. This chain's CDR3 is CASSVDLNEKLFF. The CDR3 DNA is TGTGCCAGCTCAGTGGATCTTAATGAAAAACTGTTTTTT.

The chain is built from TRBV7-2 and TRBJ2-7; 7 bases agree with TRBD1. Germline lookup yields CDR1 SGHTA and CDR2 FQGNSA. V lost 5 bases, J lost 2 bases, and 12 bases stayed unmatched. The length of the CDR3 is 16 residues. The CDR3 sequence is CASSRRGGANTYEQYF. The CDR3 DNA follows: TGTGCCAGCAGCCGTAGAGGGGGCGCGAATACCTACGAGCAGTACTTC.

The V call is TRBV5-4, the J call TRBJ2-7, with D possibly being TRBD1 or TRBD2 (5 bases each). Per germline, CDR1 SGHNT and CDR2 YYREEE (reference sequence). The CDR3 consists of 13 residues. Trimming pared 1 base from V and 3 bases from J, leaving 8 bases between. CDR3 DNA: TGTGCCAGCAGCTTGTGGGGGAACTACGAGCAGTACTTC. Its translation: CASSLWGNYEQYF.

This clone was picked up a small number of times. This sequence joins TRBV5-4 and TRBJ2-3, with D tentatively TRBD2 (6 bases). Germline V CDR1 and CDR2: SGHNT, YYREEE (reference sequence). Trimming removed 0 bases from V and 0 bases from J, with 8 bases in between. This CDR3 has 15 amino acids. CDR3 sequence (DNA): TGTGCCAGCAGCTTGGTGGCGGGGAGCACAGATACGCAGTATTTT. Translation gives CASSLVAGSTDTQYF.